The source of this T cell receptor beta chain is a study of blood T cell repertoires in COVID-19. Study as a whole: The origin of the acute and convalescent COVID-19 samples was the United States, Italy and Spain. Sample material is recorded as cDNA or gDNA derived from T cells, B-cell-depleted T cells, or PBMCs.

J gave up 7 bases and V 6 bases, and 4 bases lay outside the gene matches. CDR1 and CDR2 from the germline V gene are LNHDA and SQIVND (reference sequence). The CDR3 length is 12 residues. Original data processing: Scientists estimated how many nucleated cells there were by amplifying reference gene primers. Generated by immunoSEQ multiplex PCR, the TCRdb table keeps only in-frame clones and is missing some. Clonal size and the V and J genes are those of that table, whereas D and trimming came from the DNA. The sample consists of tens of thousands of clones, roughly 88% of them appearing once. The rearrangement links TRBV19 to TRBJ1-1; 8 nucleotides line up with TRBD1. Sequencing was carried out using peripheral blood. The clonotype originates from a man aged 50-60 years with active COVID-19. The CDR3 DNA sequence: TGTGCCAGTAGCCAAGACAGGGGTGAAGCTTTCTTT. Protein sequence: CASSQDRGEAFF. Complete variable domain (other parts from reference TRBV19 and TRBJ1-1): DGGITQSPKYLFRKEGQNVTLSCEQNLNHDAMYWYRQDPGQGLRLIYYSQIVNDFQKGDIAEGYSVSREKKESFPLTVTSAQKNPTAFYLCASSQDRGEAFFGQGTRLTVV.